The clone carrying this TCR beta chain showed up many times. The antigen is undetermined. These data come from a study of breast tumors, draining lymph nodes, adjacent tissues. Germline values: CDR1 MGHDK, CDR2 SYGVNS. The germline V and J ends were trimmed by 5 bases and 2 bases, with 15 bases remaining between them. The CDR3 has 15 amino acids. Axillary draining lymph nodes of breast cancer patients supplied the node samples. Via MiXCR, TCRdb re-called the multiplex PCR reads, giving one row per CDR3 protein. The sample carries about 300,000 distinct CDR3 sequences, over 25% recorded once. Whole-study results and caveats: Compared with basal-like, luminal-like tumors shared significantly more repertoire with nontumor tissue. Tumor TCR diversity was below lymph nodes but above nontumor tissue. Data fit most tumor T cells coming from lymph node, expanding in tumor.

The chain links TRBV25-1 to TRBJ2-5; D might be TRBD2 (5 bases). This sequence was found in a female donor with breast cancer. Some clones in this sample may be carry-over from other donors' samples. Material: axillary lymph node tissue. The CDR3 region has the DNA TGTGCCAGCAGTCCCCCGTGGGAGCGTCAAGAGACCCAGTACTTC. Protein sequence: CASSPPWERQETQYF.